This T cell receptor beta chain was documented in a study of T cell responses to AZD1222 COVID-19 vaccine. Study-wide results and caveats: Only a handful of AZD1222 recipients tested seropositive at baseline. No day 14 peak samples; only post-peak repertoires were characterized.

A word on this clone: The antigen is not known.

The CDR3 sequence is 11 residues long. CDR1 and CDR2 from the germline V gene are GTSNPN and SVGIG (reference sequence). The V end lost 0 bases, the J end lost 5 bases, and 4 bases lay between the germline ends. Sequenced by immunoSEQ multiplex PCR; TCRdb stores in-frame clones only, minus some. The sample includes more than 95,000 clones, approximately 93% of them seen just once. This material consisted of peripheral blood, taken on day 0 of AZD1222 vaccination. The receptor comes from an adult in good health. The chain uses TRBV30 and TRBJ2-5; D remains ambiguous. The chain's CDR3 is CAWSVGETQYF. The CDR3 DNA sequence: TGTGCCTGGAGTGTAGGCGAGACCCAGTACTTC.